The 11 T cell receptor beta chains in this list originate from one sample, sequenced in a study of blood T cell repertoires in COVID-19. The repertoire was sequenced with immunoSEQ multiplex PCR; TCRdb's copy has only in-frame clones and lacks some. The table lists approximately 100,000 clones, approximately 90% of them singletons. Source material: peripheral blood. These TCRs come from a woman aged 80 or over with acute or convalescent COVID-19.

For the CDR3, the DNA is TGTGCCAGCAGCAAGGGACGGAGAGGGGGTGAGCAGTACTTC. Translating gives CASSKGRRGGEQYF. The chain uses TRBV21-1 and TRBJ2-7; the table's D call TRBD1 went unverified against the DNA. TRBV21-1 constitutes a pseudogene. CDR3 length equals 14 residues.

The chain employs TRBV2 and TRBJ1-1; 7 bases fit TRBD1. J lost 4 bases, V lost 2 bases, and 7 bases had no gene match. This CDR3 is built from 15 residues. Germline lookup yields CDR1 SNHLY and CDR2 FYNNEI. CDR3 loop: CASSELNRGGTEAFF. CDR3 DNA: TGTGCCAGCAGTGAACTAAACAGGGGAGGCACTGAAGCTTTCTTT. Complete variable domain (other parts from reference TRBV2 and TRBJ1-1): EPEVTQTPSHQVTQMGQEVILRCVPISNHLYFYWYRQILGQKVEFLVSFYNNEISEKSEIFDDQFSVERPDGSNFTLKIRSTKLEDSAMYFCASSELNRGGTEAFFGQGTRLTVV.

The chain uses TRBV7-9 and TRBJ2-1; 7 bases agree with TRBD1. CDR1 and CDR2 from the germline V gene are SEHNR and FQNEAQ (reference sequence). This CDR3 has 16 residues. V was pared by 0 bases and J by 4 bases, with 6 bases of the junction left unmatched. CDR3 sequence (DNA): TGTGCCAGCAGCTTAGCGGACAGGATTTGGTACAATGAGCAGTTCTTC. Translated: CASSLADRIWYNEQFF. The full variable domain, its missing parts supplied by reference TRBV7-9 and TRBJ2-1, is DTGVSQNPRHKITKRGQNVTFRCDPISEHNRLYWYRQTLGQGPEFLTYFQNEAQLEKSRLLSDRFSAERPKGSFSTLEIQRTEQGDSAMYLCASSLADRIWYNEQFFGPGTRLTVL.

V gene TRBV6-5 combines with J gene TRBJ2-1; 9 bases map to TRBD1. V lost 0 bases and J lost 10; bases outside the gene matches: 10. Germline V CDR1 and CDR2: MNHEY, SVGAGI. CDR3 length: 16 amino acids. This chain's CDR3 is CASSYSPGQGSGEQFF. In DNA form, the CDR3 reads TGTGCCAGCAGTTACTCCCCGGGACAGGGATCGGGAGAGCAGTTCTTC.

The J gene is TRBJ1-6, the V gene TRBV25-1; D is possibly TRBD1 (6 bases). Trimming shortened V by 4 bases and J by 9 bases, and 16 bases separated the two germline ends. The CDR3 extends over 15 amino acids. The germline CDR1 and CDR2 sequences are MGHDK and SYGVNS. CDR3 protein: CASSGKGESFSPLHF. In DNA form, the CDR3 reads TGTGCCAGCAGTGGGAAGGGGGAATCATTTTCACCCCTCCACTTT.

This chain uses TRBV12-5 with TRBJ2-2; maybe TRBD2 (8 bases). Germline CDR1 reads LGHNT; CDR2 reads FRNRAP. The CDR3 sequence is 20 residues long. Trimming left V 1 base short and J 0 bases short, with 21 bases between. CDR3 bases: TGTGCTAGTGGTTTGGCCGCACGGGGGGGCGGGACAGCGAACACCGGGGAGCTGTTTTTT. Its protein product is CASGLAARGGGTANTGELFF.

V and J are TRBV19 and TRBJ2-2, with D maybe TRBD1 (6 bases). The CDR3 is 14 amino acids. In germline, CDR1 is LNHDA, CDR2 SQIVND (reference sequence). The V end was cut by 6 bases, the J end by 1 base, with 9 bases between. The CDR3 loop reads CASSGQLNTGELFF. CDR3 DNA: TGTGCCAGTAGCGGACAGCTGAACACCGGGGAGCTGTTTTTT.

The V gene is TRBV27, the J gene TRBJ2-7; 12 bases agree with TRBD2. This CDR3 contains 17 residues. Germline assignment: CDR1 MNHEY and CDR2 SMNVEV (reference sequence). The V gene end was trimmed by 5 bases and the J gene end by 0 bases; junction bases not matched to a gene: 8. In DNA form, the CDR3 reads TGTGCCAGCAGTCGCCTTAGACTAGCGGGGGACTCCTACGAGCAGTACTTC. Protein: CASSRLRLAGDSYEQYF.

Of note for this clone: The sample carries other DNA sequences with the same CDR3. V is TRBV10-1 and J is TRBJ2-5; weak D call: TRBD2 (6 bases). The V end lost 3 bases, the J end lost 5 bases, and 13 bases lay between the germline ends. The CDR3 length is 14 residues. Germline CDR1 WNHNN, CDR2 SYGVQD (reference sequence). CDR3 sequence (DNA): TGCGCCAGCAGTGATGGTGGAGGGGAGGAGACCCAGTACTTC. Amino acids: CASSDGGGEETQYF.

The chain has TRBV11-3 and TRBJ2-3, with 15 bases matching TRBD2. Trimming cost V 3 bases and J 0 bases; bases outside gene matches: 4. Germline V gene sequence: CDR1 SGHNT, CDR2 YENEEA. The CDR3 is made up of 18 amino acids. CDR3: CASSLGLAGGASTDTQYF. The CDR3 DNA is TGTGCCAGCAGCTTGGGACTAGCGGGGGGTGCTAGCACAGATACGCAGTATTTT.

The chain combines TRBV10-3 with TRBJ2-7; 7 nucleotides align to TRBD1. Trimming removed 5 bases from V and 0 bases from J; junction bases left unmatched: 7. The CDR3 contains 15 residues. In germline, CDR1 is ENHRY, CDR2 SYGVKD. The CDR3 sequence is CAISYTTGSSYEQYF. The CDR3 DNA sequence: TGTGCCATCAGTTATACGACAGGGAGCTCCTACGAGCAGTACTTC.